The next 2 T cell receptor beta chains were all read from a single sample in a study of cytomegalovirus exposure and HLA in healthy donors. The protocol was immunoSEQ multiplex PCR, while the TCRdb copy is restricted to in-frame clones and leaves out a portion. There are about 73,000 clones in the sample; over 90% occur only once, and roughly 3.2% lies in the top ten. What was sequenced was PBMCs. The receptor source for this set is a woman under 30 in good health and CMV-seropositive.

The table lists this clone with a count of one. V is TRBV5-1 and J is TRBJ2-4; D is perhaps TRBD1 (6 bases). V was pared by 5 bases and J by 1 base, with 10 bases between. This CDR3 is built from 14 residues. The V gene's germline CDR1 is SGHRS and CDR2 YFSETQ. As DNA, the CDR3 is TGCGCCAGCAGTAGGACAGAGGCCAAAAACATTCAGTACTTC. Translated: CASSRTEAKNIQYF. The full variable domain, in which reference TRBV5-1 and TRBJ2-4 provide the parts outside the CDR3, is KAGVTQTPRYLIKTRGQQVTLSCSPISGHRSVSWYQQTPGQGLQFLFEYFSETQRNKGNFPGRFSGRQFSNSRSEMNVSTLELGDSALYLCASSRTEAKNIQYFGAGTRLSVL.

CDR3 in amino acids: CASSEGGGRSTEAFF. CDR3 nucleotides: TGTGCCAGCAGTGAAGGGGGAGGTAGGTCGACTGAAGCTTTCTTT. The genes are TRBV25-1 and TRBJ1-1; D is possibly TRBD1 (5 bases). Germline loops: CDR1 MGHDK, CDR2 SYGVNS. This CDR3 contains 15 residues. The V end was cut by 2 bases, the J end by 5 bases, with 15 bases between.